This TCR beta chain originates from a study of vaccination effects on CD4 cells after COVID-19. About the study: Sequencing in the ViraFEST assay came after antigen-specific CD4+ T cells had been expanded with viral peptide pools, which were used to stimulate PBMC. Researchers reported culturing 2 million or so PBMC in each well, adding 10 IU/ml IL-2 and 10 ug/ml peptides.

Study-wide points: Healthy vaccinees had only 1 of 255 vaccine-induced clones cross-react with common cold coronaviruses.

This table comes from immunoSEQ multiplex PCR, and its TCRdb copy is limited to in-frame clones, with some not included. The sample carries roughly 40,000 clones, 68% recorded once. Of note for this clone: The target antigen is unknown.

Scientists isolated CD4+ T cells after an approximately 10-day culture period ended. A half-volume exchange with IL-2 medium occurred on days 3 and 7. The CDR3 loop spans 16 amino acids. Germline CDR1 SGHNT, CDR2 YYREEE (reference sequence). With 1 base removed from V and 1 base from J, the gap between germline ends came to 9 bases. The V and J genes are TRBV5-4 and TRBJ2-6; D unresolved. The sequence was collected from a human donor who received a COVID-19 vaccine. The sample here was CD4+ T cells from PBMCs cultured without peptide, taken before COVID-19 vaccination. CDR3 bases: TGTGCCAGCAGCTTGAGCGCCTCTTCTGGGGCCAACGTCCTGACTTTC. Amino acid sequence: CASSLSASSGANVLTF.